Listed below are T cell receptor beta chains from one sample, sequenced in a study of cytomegalovirus exposure and HLA in healthy donors. Measured with immunoSEQ multiplex PCR; TCRdb has only the in-frame clones, and not every one. The sample carries about 150,000 clones, around 83% recorded once. Sequencing was performed on PBMCs. Receptors were obtained from a man aged 30 to 39 in good health and CMV-seropositive. CDR3s include the opening cysteine and the closing phenylalanine or tryptophan. Fields, in order: J gene, D gene, clone size, V gene, CDR3 DNA, CDR3 protein. The D gene is left open where the match is weak. Size values are once, few and many counts, or a class for expanded clones, and some rows have none.

J gene: TRBJ2-6
D gene: -
clone size: -
V gene: TRBV4-1
CDR3 DNA: TGCGCCAGCAGCCTGGAGGTGCTCTCTGGGGCCAACGTCCTGACTTTC
CDR3 protein: CASSLEVLSGANVLTF

J gene: TRBJ2-2
D gene: -
clone size: -
V gene: TRBV11-3
CDR3 DNA: TGTGCCAGCAGCGCGCCGGGACTGTTGATCAGGGAGCTGTTTTTT
CDR3 protein: CASSAPGLLIRELFF

J gene: TRBJ2-1
D gene: -
clone size: -
V gene: TRBV11-3
CDR3 DNA: TGTGCCAGCAGCTTAGAAGCCGCGGTGAGCCCATACAATGAGCAGTTCTTC
CDR3 protein: CASSLEAAVSPYNEQFF

J gene: TRBJ2-6
D gene: -
clone size: -
V gene: TRBV5-1
CDR3 DNA: TGCGCCAGCAGCCCCGGACACCGTGGGGCCAACGTCCTGACTTTC
CDR3 protein: CASSPGHRGANVLTF

J gene: TRBJ1-5
D gene: TRBD1
clone size: -
V gene: TRBV2
CDR3 DNA: TGTGCCAGCACCCGACAGGGGGATCAGCCCCAGCATTTT
CDR3 protein: CASTRQGDQPQHF

J gene: TRBJ1-2
D gene: -
clone size: -
V gene: TRBV2
CDR3 DNA: TGTGCCAGCAGCGTGGACAGCCGAAGGGGGACTGGCTACACCTTC
CDR3 protein: CASSVDSRRGTGYTF

J gene: TRBJ2-1
D gene: -
clone size: -
V gene: TRBV6-5
CDR3 DNA: TGTGCCAGCAGTCCCCAGTACCCCCCTGAGCAGTTCTTC
CDR3 protein: CASSPQYPPEQFF

J gene: TRBJ2-6
D gene: -
clone size: -
V gene: TRBV7-6
CDR3 DNA: TGTGCCAGCAGCTTAGCGAGGTCAGGGATTGGGGCCAACGTCCTGACTTTC
CDR3 protein: CASSLARSGIGANVLTF

J gene: TRBJ2-5
D gene: -
clone size: -
V gene: TRBV10-3
CDR3 DNA: TGTGCCATCAGTGACCGGGTTTATCAAGAGACCCAGTACTTC
CDR3 protein: CAISDRVYQETQYF

J gene: TRBJ2-1
D gene: TRBD1
clone size: -
V gene: TRBV27
CDR3 DNA: TGTGCCAGCAAGGACCGGGACAGGGTGTACAATGAGCAGTTCTTC
CDR3 protein: CASKDRDRVYNEQFF

J gene: TRBJ1-1
D gene: -
clone size: -
V gene: TRBV6-6
CDR3 DNA: TGTGCCAGCAGCCTGACAGAAGGATATGCTGAAGCTTTCTTT
CDR3 protein: CASSLTEGYAEAFF

J gene: TRBJ1-1
D gene: -
clone size: -
V gene: TRBV9
CDR3 DNA: TGTGCCAGCACCTACATGCCCAGGGGAATGAACACTGAAGCTTTCTTT
CDR3 protein: CASTYMPRGMNTEAFF

J gene: TRBJ2-3
D gene: TRBD2
clone size: few
V gene: TRBV6-4
CDR3 DNA: TGTGCCAGCAGTGAAACCGCCGGGACTAGCGCTGGAGATACGCAGTATTTT
CDR3 protein: CASSETAGTSAGDTQYF

J gene: TRBJ2-1
D gene: -
clone size: -
V gene: TRBV7-6
CDR3 DNA: TGTGCCAGCAGCTTAGAGGCGGGGAGCTCCTACAATGAGCAGTTCTTC
CDR3 protein: CASSLEAGSSYNEQFF

J gene: TRBJ2-1
D gene: -
clone size: -
V gene: TRBV29-1
CDR3 DNA: TGCAGCGTTTCCAGGTACAATGAGCAGTTCTTC
CDR3 protein: CSVSRYNEQFF

J gene: TRBJ2-7
D gene: -
clone size: -
V gene: TRBV4-2
CDR3 DNA: TGTGCCAGCCGGCCGATGATTAGCGAAATCTACGAGCAGTACTTC
CDR3 protein: CASRPMISEIYEQYF

J gene: TRBJ2-2
D gene: -
clone size: -
V gene: TRBV18
CDR3 DNA: TGTGCCAGCTCACCGAGGGATTCCGGGGAGCTGTTTTTT
CDR3 protein: CASSPRDSGELFF

J gene: TRBJ2-1
D gene: -
clone size: few
V gene: TRBV5-4
CDR3 DNA: TGTGCCAGCAGCTTGCTACGGGGGAGTCAGTCCAATGAGCAGTTCTTC
CDR3 protein: CASSLLRGSQSNEQFF

J gene: TRBJ1-2
D gene: -
clone size: -
V gene: TRBV27
CDR3 DNA: TGTGCCAGCAGTTCGCATCTACAGGGAAGTGGCTACACCTTC
CDR3 protein: CASSSHLQGSGYTF

J gene: TRBJ2-1
D gene: TRBD1
clone size: -
V gene: TRBV4-1
CDR3 DNA: TGCGCCAGCAGTCGTGGGACAGGGGGACGCGGTGAGCAGTTCTTC
CDR3 protein: CASSRGTGGRGEQFF

J gene: TRBJ2-1
D gene: -
clone size: -
V gene: TRBV11-3
CDR3 DNA: TGTGCCAGCAGCTTAGAACACGGGAGCTCCTACAATGAGCAGTTCTTC
CDR3 protein: CASSLEHGSSYNEQFF

J gene: TRBJ2-5
D gene: -
clone size: -
V gene: TRBV9
CDR3 DNA: TGTGCCAGCAGCTATCCCGGGACTCTAGAGACCCAGTACTTC
CDR3 protein: CASSYPGTLETQYF